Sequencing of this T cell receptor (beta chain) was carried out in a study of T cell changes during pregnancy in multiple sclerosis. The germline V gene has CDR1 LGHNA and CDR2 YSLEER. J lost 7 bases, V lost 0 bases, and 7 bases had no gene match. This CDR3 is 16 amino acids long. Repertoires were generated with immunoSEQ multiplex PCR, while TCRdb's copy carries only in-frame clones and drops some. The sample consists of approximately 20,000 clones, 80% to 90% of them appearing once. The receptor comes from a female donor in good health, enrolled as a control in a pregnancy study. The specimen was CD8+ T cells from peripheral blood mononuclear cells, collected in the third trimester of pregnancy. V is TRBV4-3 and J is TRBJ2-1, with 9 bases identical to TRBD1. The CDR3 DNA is TGCGCCAGCAGCCAAGATGGGGACAGGGTAGGGAATGAGCAGTTCTTC. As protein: CASSQDGDRVGNEQFF.